Listed below are T cell receptor beta chains from one sample, sequenced in a study of T-cell memory formation after mild COVID-19. TCRdb recomputed calls from the 5' RACE reads with MiXCR, one row per CDR3 protein. This sample yields roughly 250,000 distinct CDR3 sequences, of which about a sixth are seen a single time; around 20% belongs to the top ten. The specimen sequenced was PBMCs or a T cell subset sorted from them (not recorded which). These receptor sequences come from a man between 18 and 29 years old who had mild COVID-19 (a few samples of this study predate the infection). Cell type and time point are not known. The CDR3 runs from the conserved cysteine through the conserved F or W. D genes are given only for firm matches. Expanded clones get a size class; other rows say once, few or many, or leave the size out.

>12|NA|TRBJ2-5|NA|TRBV30
TGTGCCTGCAACAGGGTAGGCGAGACCCAGTACTTC
CACNRVGETQYF
>13|NA|TRBJ2-1|few|TRBV20-1
TGCAGTGCTAGTGGCGGGGACGGGAATGAGCAGTTCTTC
CSASGGDGNEQFF
>18|NA|TRBJ1-1|many|TRBV7-8
TGTGCCAGCAGCTTAGGCCGTCGTAGTGCGGGGTCAAACACTGAAGCTTTCTTT
CASSLGRRSAGSNTEAFF
>16|TRBD1|TRBJ1-2|NA|TRBV6-5
TGTGCCAGCAGTCGGCAGGGGGGAGAAAAGAACTATGGCTACACCTTC
CASSRQGGEKNYGYTF
>14|TRBD1|TRBJ2-1|few|TRBV5-6
TGTGCCAGCAGCTTCGACAGGGGAACGGGTGAGCAGTTCTTC
CASSFDRGTGEQFF
>14|NA|TRBJ2-7|many|TRBV5-1
TGCGCCAGCTCCCCGAGTGGCCTCTCCTACGAGCAGTACTTC
CASSPSGLSYEQYF
>11|NA|TRBJ2-5|NA|TRBV10-2
TGCGCCAGCAGTGATGAGGAGACCCAGTACTTC
CASSDEETQYF
>13|NA|TRBJ1-6|NA|TRBV28
TGTGCCAGCAGTGCCGAGGGGAATTCACCCCTCCACTTT
CASSAEGNSPLHF
>12|NA|TRBJ2-7|NA|TRBV27
TGTGCCAGCAGTTTGCCCTTTTACGAGCAGTACTTC
CASSLPFYEQYF
>14|NA|TRBJ1-1|NA|TRBV18
TGTGCCAGCTCACCCCAGGGTGGGGATGCTGAAGCTTTCTTT
CASSPQGGDAEAFF
>16|TRBD1|TRBJ1-3|NA|TRBV7-8
TGTGCCAGCAGCCCCAGGACAGGAGACTCTGGAAACACCATATATTTT
CASSPRTGDSGNTIYF
>13|TRBD2|TRBJ2-2|few|TRBV20-1
TGCAGTGCTAGGACTAGCGGGGGGGTAGAGCTGTTTTTT
CSARTSGGVELFF
>13|TRBD1|TRBJ1-5|NA|TRBV7-8
TGTGCCAGCAGCGCTGACAGGGATCAGCCCCAGCATTTT
CASSADRDQPQHF
>13|NA|TRBJ2-1|few|TRBV5-1
TGCGCCAGCAGCCATCTGGGGGGGCGTGAGCAGTTCTTC
CASSHLGGREQFF
>15|NA|TRBJ1-2|NA|TRBV6-5
TGTGCCAGCTCTATCTCCCCTATGGTCGACTATGGCTACACCTTC
CASSISPMVDYGYTF
>15|NA|TRBJ1-4|many|TRBV5-1
TGCGCCAGCAGCTTGGGGCCGGCAACTAATGAAAAACTGTTTTTT
CASSLGPATNEKLFF
>16|TRBD1|TRBJ2-2|few|TRBV7-9
TGTGCCAGCAGCTTACCCCAAACAGGGGCCACCGGGGAGCTGTTTTTT
CASSLPQTGATGELFF
>15|NA|TRBJ2-1|few|TRBV25-1
TGTGCCAGCAGTGACGAGGACACCAGATTTGATGAGCAGTTCTTC
CASSDEDTRFDEQFF
>15|TRBD2|TRBJ2-1|few|TRBV5-1
TGCGCCAGCAGCTTGTCAGCGGGGGGGCCAAATGAGCAGTTCTTC
CASSLSAGGPNEQFF
>14|NA|TRBJ1-6|few|TRBV5-5
TGTGCCAGCAGCACCCCGACAGCTAATTCACCCCTCCACTTT
CASSTPTANSPLHF
>15|NA|TRBJ1-1|few|TRBV7-9
TGTGCCAGCAGCTTAGCGTCAGGGGCGGACACTGAAGCTTTCTTT
CASSLASGADTEAFF
>17|TRBD2|TRBJ2-3|NA|TRBV7-2
TGTGCCAGCAGCGATCTCAGCGGGGCCACCGTCTCGGGTACGCAGTATTTT
CASSDLSGATVSGTQYF
>13|NA|TRBJ1-1|few|TRBV7-2
TGTGCCAGCAGTCCAGGGATCACCACTGAAGCTTTCTTT
CASSPGITTEAFF
>14|NA|TRBJ2-1|few|TRBV5-1
TGCGCCAGCAGCTTGATGCAGGGTTGGAATGAGCAGTTCTTC
CASSLMQGWNEQFF
>16|TRBD2|TRBJ2-3|many|TRBV11-2
TGTGCCAGCAGCCAGACTAGCGGGGGGGTCACAGATACGCAGTATTTT
CASSQTSGGVTDTQYF
>13|NA|TRBJ1-4|NA|TRBV5-1
TGCGCCAGCACCCCCAGCCCTAATGAAAAACTGTTTTTT
CASTPSPNEKLFF
>13|NA|TRBJ1-1|NA|TRBV15
TGTGCCACCAGCTCCGGGTCGGGCTCTGAAGCTTTCTTT
CATSSGSGSEAFF
>13|TRBD1|TRBJ2-7|few|TRBV10-3
TGTGCCATCAGCTTACAGGGGGGTACCGAGCAGTACTTC
CAISLQGGTEQYF
>13|TRBD1|TRBJ2-5|NA|TRBV6-4
TGTGCCAGCAGTCGAAGACAGGGAGAGACCCAGTACTTC
CASSRRQGETQYF
>14|NA|TRBJ2-7|many|TRBV29-1
TGCAGCGTTATCCGGGACACCCCCCTCTACGAGCAGTACTTC
CSVIRDTPLYEQYF
>13|NA|TRBJ1-1|NA|TRBV6-6
TGTGCCAGCAGTTATATCATGAACACTGAAGCTTTCTTT
CASSYIMNTEAFF